This TCR beta chain comes out of a study of cytomegalovirus exposure and HLA in healthy donors. Germline V gene lookup returns CDR1 MGHRA and CDR2 YSYEKL. The CDR3 consists of 14 residues. Trimming removed 4 bases from V and 7 bases from J, with 13 bases in between. Clones were sequenced by immunoSEQ multiplex PCR, and TCRdb holds only the in-frame ones, with some missing. The repertoire holds under 65,000 clones, with roughly 87% as singletons. The TCR comes from a woman between 18 and 30 years old in good health and CMV-seropositive. V usage is TRBV4-1 and J usage is TRBJ2-2; D may be TRBD2 (5 bases). The specimen was PBMCs. The CDR3 DNA sequence: TGCGCCAGCAGCCTGACCCGGGGTGACGGGGAGCTGTTTTTT. Translation: CASSLTRGDGELFF.